This T cell receptor beta chain is from a study of T-cell reconstitution after alpha-beta-depleted transplantation in children. Trimming took 6 bases from V and 1 from J, leaving 12 bases between them. This CDR3 is built from 14 residues. Library preparation (for TCRbeta) was performed with unique molecular identifiers. Via MiXCR, TCRdb re-called the PCR reads, giving one row per CDR3 protein. The sample holds around 500,000 distinct CDR3 sequences, 9.5% to 15% seen once. The genes are TRBV12-3 or TRBV12-4 and TRBJ2-5, with D uncertain. This sequence originates from a human donor who donated a stem cell graft to a child with combined immunodeficiency. The starting material was PBMCs from the stem cell graft donor, obtained from the stem cell graft. CDR3 sequence reads: CASSHLTGQETQYF. CDR3 coding DNA: TGTGCCAGCAGCCATCTGACGGGCCAAGAGACCCAGTACTTC.